The sequence of this T cell receptor beta chain was determined in a study of CD8+ T cells in alopecia areata. Whole-study context: Tofacitinib therapy took 6 to 18 months; 6 months off drug came after. Study results and limitations: Scalp samples also yield sequences of resident alphabeta T cells from normal skin.

With respect to this clone: Its specificity is not known.

Reverse transcription of extracted RNA yielded cDNA, which provided the sequencing template. The method was immunoSEQ multiplex PCR; TCRdb's version includes in-frame clones alone and lacks a portion of them. The data hold around 160,000 clones, with over 70% observed a single time. V lost 8 bases, J lost 2 bases, and 4 bases stayed unmatched. Looked up from germline, CDR1 is SNHLY and CDR2 is FYNNEI. This CDR3 is built from 14 residues. The clonotype was recovered from a human donor with alopecia areata. The input for sequencing was CD8+ T cells sorted from blood, taken at week 0. The chain links TRBV2 to TRBJ2-1; 9 bases align to TRBD2. CDR3 sequence reads: CASGASGAYNEQFF. The CDR3 DNA follows: TGTGCCAGCGGAGCTAGCGGGGCCTACAATGAGCAGTTCTTC.